Each of the 15 T cell receptor beta chains below was sequenced from the same sample in a study of blood T cell repertoires in COVID-19. Clones were sequenced by immunoSEQ multiplex PCR, and TCRdb holds only the in-frame ones, with some missing. The sample holds about 170,000 clones, over 75% seen once. The specimen sequenced was PBMCs or T cells enriched from blood (not recorded which). These receptors were taken from a woman aged 18-29 years who had recovered from COVID-19.

This chain links TRBV7-9 with TRBJ2-6; 7 positions agree with TRBD1. J lost 2 bases, V lost 4 bases, and 14 bases had no gene match. This CDR3 is 19 amino acids long. Germline CDR1 and CDR2: SEHNR and FQNEAQ (reference sequence). In nucleotides, the CDR3 is TGTGCCAGCAGCTCTCCCCTCGGGCAGGGGGTCACTGGGGCCAACGTCCTGACTTTC. Protein product: CASSSPLGQGVTGANVLTF.

The V call is TRBV27, the J call TRBJ1-4; D possibly corresponds to TRBD1 (5 bases). The V and J ends lost 3 bases and 8 bases respectively, with 13 bases between them. Per the germline V gene, CDR1 is MNHEY and CDR2 is SMNVEV (reference sequence). CDR3 length: 14 residues. CDR3 in DNA: TGTGCCAGCAGTTTGCAGGGCCCGAGAGAAAAACTGTTTTTT. It is translated as CASSLQGPREKLFF.

This sequence joins TRBV7-8 and TRBJ2-1; D is perhaps TRBD2 (6 bases). This CDR3 spans 13 amino acids. CDR1 and CDR2 from the germline V gene are SGHVS and FQNEAQ. Deletions cut 6 bases from V and 7 bases from J, with 13 bases between. CDR3 protein: CASRTRGRNEQFF. CDR3 in DNA: TGTGCCAGCAGGACCCGGGGGAGGAATGAGCAGTTCTTC.

The genes are TRBV3-1 (or the pseudogene TRBV3-2) and TRBJ2-3, with 10 bases that match TRBD2. The CDR3 has 17 amino acids. The V gene end was trimmed by 5 bases and the J gene end by 7 bases; junction bases not matched to a gene: 15. CDR1 is LGHDT and CDR2 is YNNKEL in the germline V gene (reference sequence). In DNA form, the CDR3 reads TGTGCCAGCAGCTTGTATAACCCTAGCGGGAGCTCGTATACGCAGTATTTT. Translating it yields CASSLYNPSGSSYTQYF.

The genes are TRBV3-1 (or the pseudogene TRBV3-2) and TRBJ1-6, with 10 bases that match TRBD1. The CDR3 runs 16 residues. J gave up 6 bases and V 5 bases, and 7 bases lay outside the gene matches. Germline loops: CDR1 LGHDT, CDR2 YNNKEL (reference sequence). In nucleotides, the CDR3 is TGTGCCAGCAGCACCCGACAGGGGGCGGGTAATTCACCCCTCCACTTT. Amino acids: CASSTRQGAGNSPLHF.

This clone was recorded a few times. The V and J genes are TRBV28 and TRBJ1-2; 7 positions agree with TRBD1. With V trimmed by 6 bases and J by 4 bases, 5 bases remained unmatched. The germline CDR1 and CDR2 sequences are MDHEN and SYDVKM. The CDR3 spans 13 residues. This CDR3 reads CASRTTGRYGYTF. DNA for the CDR3: TGTGCCAGCAGGACGACAGGGCGCTATGGCTACACCTTC.

This chain uses TRBV2 with TRBJ1-2; TRBD1 matches 7 bases. This CDR3 comprises 13 residues. CDR1 and CDR2 from the germline V gene are SNHLY and FYNNEI. V was clipped by 4 bases and J by 4 bases; unmatched bases: 3. This chain's CDR3 is CASSGGTAYGYTF. The CDR3 DNA sequence: TGTGCCAGCAGTGGAGGGACAGCCTATGGCTACACCTTC.

V gene TRBV21-1 combines with J gene TRBJ1-6; the table names TRBD1, a call not compared with the DNA. TRBV21-1 is labeled a pseudogene. The CDR3 extends over 20 amino acids. CDR3 in amino acids: CASSKGTLIQRQGWNSPLHF. CDR3 nucleotides: TGTGCCAGCAGCAAAGGGACTTTGATTCAACGACAGGGATGGAATTCACCCCTCCACTTT.

The chain links TRBV5-1 to TRBJ1-1; maybe TRBD1 (5 bases). CDR1 SGHRS and CDR2 YFSETQ come from the germline V gene. Trimming removed 4 bases from V and 2 bases from J, with 9 bases in between. There are 13 residues in the CDR3. The CDR3 coding sequence is TGCGCCAGCAGCATGACAGATAACACTGAAGCTTTCTTT. It codes for CASSMTDNTEAFF.

In its sample, this clone was seen a few times. The J gene is TRBJ1-3, the V gene TRBV18, with 10 bases fitting TRBD1. The ends lost 5 bases at V and 0 bases at J; junction bases unmatched: 7. Germline CDR1 reads KGHSH; CDR2 reads LQKENI. The length of the CDR3 is 17 residues. The CDR3 protein is CASSTGTGVLSGNTIYF. In DNA, the CDR3 is TGTGCCAGCTCAACGGGGACAGGGGTCCTCTCTGGAAACACCATATATTTT.

V and J are TRBV12-3 or TRBV12-4 and TRBJ2-7; a possible D gene is TRBD2 (5 bases). CDR3 size: 13 residues. V was cut by 3 bases and J by 5 bases, with 11 bases left in between. CDR3 sequence (DNA): TGTGCCAGCAGTTTTGGAGGTAGGGACGAGCAGTACTTC. Translated: CASSFGGRDEQYF.

The chain has TRBV7-3 and TRBJ2-3; perhaps TRBD1 as D (6 bases). The CDR3 is 14 residues long. The germline V gene encodes CDR1 SGHTA and CDR2 FQGTGA. Trimming shortened V by 4 bases and J by 2 bases, and 10 bases separated the two germline ends. This chain's CDR3 is CASSSQGYTDTQYF. Written as DNA, the CDR3 is TGTGCCAGCAGCTCCCAGGGGTACACAGATACGCAGTATTTT. Combining the CDR3 with reference TRBV7-3 and TRBJ2-3 gives the whole variable domain GAGVSQTPSNKVTEKGKYVELRCDPISGHTALYWYRQSLGQGPEFLIYFQGTGAADDSGLPNDRFFAVRPEGSVSTLKIQRTERGDSAVYLCASSSQGYTDTQYFGPGTRLTVL.

J is TRBJ1-2 and V is TRBV19; D not resolved. The CDR3 has 13 amino acids. Per germline, CDR1 LNHDA and CDR2 SQIVND (reference sequence). V gave up 4 bases and J gave up 14 bases, with 20 bases separating them. CDR3 region: CASSRGRSFGVTF. The CDR3 nucleotides are TGTGCCAGTAGTAGAGGCAGATCCTTCGGTGTGACCTTC.

CDR3 sequence (DNA): TGTGCCAGCAGTTTTTGGTCGGACAGGGGGCAGGGTAATGAGCAGTTCTTC. Its translation: CASSFWSDRGQGNEQFF. The chain uses TRBV28 and TRBJ2-1; TRBD1 aligns across 11 bases. Germline loops: CDR1 MDHEN, CDR2 SYDVKM. J was trimmed by 7 bases and V by 3 bases; bases with no gene match: 11. The CDR3 has 17 residues.

The chain links TRBV15 to TRBJ2-5; tentatively, D is TRBD2 (6 bases). The CDR3 has 14 amino acids. CDR1 is LNHNV and CDR2 is YYDKDF in the germline V gene (reference sequence). V gave up 1 base and J gave up 5 bases, with 11 bases separating them. The CDR3: CATSRGGAVETQYF. CDR3 DNA: TGTGCCACCAGCAGAGGCGGGGCTGTGGAGACCCAGTACTTC.